The 16 T cell receptor beta chains given below trace back to one sample, sequenced in a study of T cell repertoires in cytomegalovirus infection. TCRdb itself ran the reads through MiXCR, one entry per CDR3 protein. This sample yields under 350,000 distinct CDR3 sequences, of which around 10% are seen a single time; less than 3% belongs to the top ten. Input material: PBMCs. These receptors all come from a human donor in good health (CMV status not recorded). Some clones in this sample may be carry-over from other donors' samples.

The chain joins TRBV29-1 to TRBJ2-3; either TRBD1 or TRBD2 may fit D (6 bases each). Trimming left V 4 bases short and J 6 bases short, with 11 bases between. Germline V CDR1 and CDR2: SQVTM, ANQGSEA. The CDR3 length is 12 residues. The CDR3 DNA sequence: TGCAGCGTTGGTCAGGGGAGGGATACGCAGTATTTT. It specifies CSVGQGRDTQYF.

This clonotype has ten or more counts. The rearrangement uses TRBV7-2 and TRBJ2-5; D might be TRBD2 (5 bases). Germline values: CDR1 SGHTA, CDR2 FQGNSA. V was trimmed by 5 bases and J by 2 bases, leaving 9 bases between them. The CDR3 has 13 residues. CDR3 DNA sequence: TGTGCCAGCAGCCGGGGATGGCAAGAGACCCAGTACTTC. Its translation is CASSRGWQETQYF.

This clonotype was detected many times. The gene calls are TRBV11-2 and TRBJ2-2, with 8 bases that match TRBD1. The trim removed 8 bases at V and 7 bases at J, leaving 9 bases unmatched. In germline, CDR1 is SGHAT, CDR2 FQNNGV. The CDR3 sequence is 14 residues long. The CDR3 bases are TGTGCCAGCTGGACAGGGAACGTGAACGGGGAGCTGTTTTTT. This codes for CASWTGNVNGELFF.

The rearrangement uses TRBV11-3 and TRBJ1-1, with D maybe TRBD1 (5 bases). There are 14 residues in the CDR3. Between the trimmed V and J ends, which lost 5 bases and 5 bases, there was a span of 15 bases. Germline lookup yields CDR1 SGHNT and CDR2 YENEEA. In nucleotides, the CDR3 is TGTGCCAGCAGCCTCTCCAGGGAGGGGACTGAAGCTTTCTTT. It codes for CASSLSREGTEAFF.

This clonotype appeared many times. V gene TRBV14 combines with J gene TRBJ2-1; no reliable D call. Trimming took off 4 bases at V and 5 bases at J, with 9 bases between the two ends. This CDR3 spans 13 amino acids. Looked up from germline, CDR1 is SGHDN and CDR2 is FVKESK. CDR3 sequence: CASSRLEHNEQFF. DNA of the CDR3: TGTGCCAGCAGCCGTCTGGAACACAATGAGCAGTTCTTC. Filled out from reference TRBV14 and TRBJ2-1, the complete variable domain reads EAGVTQFPSHSVIEKGQTVTLRCDPISGHDNLYWYRRVMGKEIKFLLHFVKESKQDESGMPNNRFLAERTGGTYSTLKVQPAELEDSGVYFCASSRLEHNEQFFGPGTRLTVL.

This clonotype came up many times. V is TRBV2 and J is TRBJ2-7; D perhaps matches TRBD2 (5 bases). Germline V gives CDR1 SNHLY, CDR2 FYNNEI. The CDR3 runs to 15 residues. V lost 7 bases, J lost 6 bases, and 22 bases lay in between. The CDR3 reads CASTDRTLGPSEQYV. CDR3 in DNA: TGTGCCAGCACCGACCGGACTCTCGGACCTAGCGAGCAGTACGTC.

The chain joins TRBV4-2 to TRBJ2-6, with TRBD2 matching 7 bases. Germline lookup yields CDR1 LGHNA and CDR2 YNFKEQ. The CDR3 sequence is 15 residues long. The V and J ends lost 7 bases and 4 bases, in that order; junction bases with no gene match: 7. For the CDR3, the DNA is TGTGCCAGCAAGCGGGGAATGGGGGGGGCCAACGTCCTGACTTTC. Its protein product is CASKRGMGGANVLTF.

The table lists this clonotype with many counts. This chain links TRBV5-1 with TRBJ2-1, with a weak D call TRBD2 (7 bases). The CDR3 loop spans 15 amino acids. With 3 bases removed from V and 7 bases from J, the gap between germline ends came to 17 bases. CDR1 and CDR2 from the germline V gene are SGHRS and YFSETQ. CDR3 sequence: CASSSVGGGSNEQFF. The CDR3 coding sequence is TGCGCCAGCAGCTCCGTAGGGGGAGGGTCGAATGAGCAGTTCTTC. Variable domain in full (rest from reference TRBV5-1 and TRBJ2-1): KAGVTQTPRYLIKTRGQQVTLSCSPISGHRSVSWYQQTPGQGLQFLFEYFSETQRNKGNFPGRFSGRQFSNSRSEMNVSTLELGDSALYLCASSSVGGGSNEQFFGPGTRLTVL.

In this sample, this clonotype turned up many times. The J gene is TRBJ2-7, the V gene TRBV7-9; no firm D call. The CDR3 consists of 12 residues. V lost 4 bases, J lost 6 bases, and 10 bases lay in between. CDR1 is SEHNR, CDR2 FQNEAQ, per germline (reference sequence). The CDR3 region is CASSYRQREQYF. In DNA form, the CDR3 reads TGTGCCAGCAGCTACCGACAACGCGAGCAGTACTTC.

The chain carries TRBV28 and TRBJ1-6, with D perhaps TRBD1 (5 bases). This CDR3 contains 14 residues. V lost 4 bases, J lost 14 bases, and 18 bases lay in between. CDR1 and CDR2 from the germline V gene are MDHEN and SYDVKM. CDR3 in DNA: TGTGCCAGCAGTTCAACCGGGACGGGGGGGACCCTCCACTTT. Encoded protein: CASSSTGTGGTLHF.

This clonotype was seen at least ten times. V gene TRBV12-3 or TRBV12-4 combines with J gene TRBJ2-1, with D possibly being TRBD2 (7 bases). The CDR3 spans 15 residues. Trimming stripped 7 bases from V and 2 bases from J, with 15 bases between. The CDR3 here is CASKPRGATYNEQFF. CDR3 DNA sequence: TGTGCCAGCAAACCCCGGGGGGCGACCTACAATGAGCAGTTCTTC.

This clonotype was counted between two and nine times. The chain couples TRBV5-1 to TRBJ1-2, with D hard to call. Trimming pared 0 bases from V and 2 bases from J, leaving 8 bases between. The CDR3 spans 14 residues. Per germline, CDR1 SGHRS and CDR2 YFSETQ. The DNA for the CDR3 is TGCGCCAGCAGCTTGGCCGACGGGAACTATGGCTACACCTTC. This sequence encodes CASSLADGNYGYTF.

The sample holds many counts of this clonotype. The chain uses TRBV15 and TRBJ2-3, with a possible D match to TRBD2 (6 bases). V was trimmed by 0 bases and J by 8 bases, leaving 9 bases between them. The V gene's germline CDR1 is LNHNV and CDR2 YYDKDF (reference sequence). The CDR3 totals 13 residues. CDR3 in amino acids: CATSRDEEGTQYF. The CDR3 region has the DNA TGTGCCACCAGCAGAGATGAGGAGGGTACGCAGTATTTT.

This clonotype was recorded many times. The J gene is TRBJ1-4, the V gene TRBV28; the D is unclear. The germline V and J ends were trimmed by 2 bases and 0 bases, with 7 bases remaining between them. Germline CDR1 MDHEN, CDR2 SYDVKM. This CDR3 is 15 amino acids long. CDR3 region: CASSLDFSTNEKLFF. In nucleotides, the CDR3 is TGTGCCAGCAGTTTAGATTTCTCAACTAATGAAAAACTGTTTTTT. The full variable domain, rest sourced from reference TRBV28 and TRBJ1-4, is DVKVTQSSRYLVKRTGEKVFLECVQDMDHENMFWYRQDPGLGLRLIYFSYDVKMKEKGDIPEGYSVSREKKERFSLILESASTNQTSMYLCASSLDFSTNEKLFFGSGTQLSVL.

In this sample, this clonotype turned up a few times. This chain joins TRBV15 and TRBJ1-2, with D perhaps matching TRBD1 (6 bases). Germline CDR1 and CDR2: LNHNV and YYDKDF (reference sequence). V lost 0 bases to trimming and J lost 8 bases, with 13 bases between them. This CDR3 region has 14 residues. In DNA form, the CDR3 reads TGTGCCACCAGCAGAGATCAGGGGTTGTTGGGCTACACCTTC. Translation gives CATSRDQGLLGYTF.

The chain links TRBV5-5 to TRBJ2-2, with 8 bases fitting TRBD2. The CDR3 totals 16 residues. The junction had 6 bases not matched to a gene; V was cut back by 4 bases and J by 1 base. Germline V gene lookup returns CDR1 SGHKS and CDR2 YYEKEE (reference sequence). CDR3 DNA sequence: TGTGCCAGCAGCCGCATAGCGGGGATGAACACCGGGGAGCTGTTTTTT. Translated: CASSRIAGMNTGELFF.